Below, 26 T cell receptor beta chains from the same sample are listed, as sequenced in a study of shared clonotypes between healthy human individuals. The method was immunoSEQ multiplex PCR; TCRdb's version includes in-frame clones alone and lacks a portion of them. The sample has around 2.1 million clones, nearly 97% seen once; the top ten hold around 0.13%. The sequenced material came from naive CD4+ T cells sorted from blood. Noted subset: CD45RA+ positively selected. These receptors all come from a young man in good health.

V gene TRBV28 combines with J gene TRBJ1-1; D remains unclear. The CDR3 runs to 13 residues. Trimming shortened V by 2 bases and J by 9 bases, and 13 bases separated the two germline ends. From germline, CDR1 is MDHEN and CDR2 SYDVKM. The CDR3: CASSLSWEVKAFF. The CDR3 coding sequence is TGTGCCAGCAGTTTAAGCTGGGAGGTTAAAGCTTTCTTT.

In DNA form, the CDR3 reads TGTGCCAGCAGTACCCTTGGTTGGAAGAACTCCTACGAGCAGTACTTC. Its translation is CASSTLGWKNSYEQYF. The chain is built from TRBV27 and TRBJ2-7, with D unclear. V lost 5 bases to trimming and J lost 0 bases, with 17 bases between them. CDR1 and CDR2 (germline): MNHEY, SMNVEV (reference sequence). The CDR3 consists of 16 residues.

CDR3 nucleotide sequence: TGCGCCAGCCCCCCTCGAGGGGGACAAACTGGAAACACCATATATTTT. Protein product: CASPPRGGQTGNTIYF. The chain links TRBV5-1 to TRBJ1-3; weak D call: TRBD1 (6 bases). The CDR3 runs to 16 residues. The V gene's germline CDR1 is SGHRS and CDR2 YFSETQ. The V gene lost 7 bases and the J gene lost 2 bases, with 19 bases spanning the gap.

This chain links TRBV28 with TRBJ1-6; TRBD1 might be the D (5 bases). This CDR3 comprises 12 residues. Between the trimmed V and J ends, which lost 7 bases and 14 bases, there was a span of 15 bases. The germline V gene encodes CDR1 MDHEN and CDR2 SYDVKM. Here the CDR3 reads CASTGTIPTLHF. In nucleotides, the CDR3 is TGTGCCAGCACCGGGACGATTCCGACCCTCCACTTT.

The CDR3 DNA is TGTGCCAGCAGCTTAGGGGACAAGACCGAAGCTTTCTTT. Its protein product is CASSLGDKTEAFF. The J gene is TRBJ1-1, the V gene TRBV7-9, with TRBD1 as a possible D gene (6 bases). Per the germline V gene, CDR1 is SEHNR and CDR2 is FQNEAQ (reference sequence). V was cut by 1 base and J by 8 bases, with 11 bases left in between. The CDR3 runs to 13 residues.

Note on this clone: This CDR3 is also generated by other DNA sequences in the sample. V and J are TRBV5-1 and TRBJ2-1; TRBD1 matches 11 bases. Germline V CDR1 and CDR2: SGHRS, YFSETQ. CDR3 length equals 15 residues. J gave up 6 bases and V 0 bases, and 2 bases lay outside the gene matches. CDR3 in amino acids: CASSLDGTGGNEQFF. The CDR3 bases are TGCGCCAGCAGCTTGGACGGGACAGGGGGCAATGAGCAGTTCTTC.

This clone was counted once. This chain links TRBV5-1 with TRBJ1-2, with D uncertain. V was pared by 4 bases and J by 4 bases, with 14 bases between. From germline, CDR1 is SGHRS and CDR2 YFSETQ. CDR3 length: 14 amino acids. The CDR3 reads CASSPVTHSYGYTF. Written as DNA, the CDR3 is TGCGCCAGCAGCCCAGTAACCCATTCCTATGGCTACACCTTC. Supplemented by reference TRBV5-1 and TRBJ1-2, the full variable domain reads KAGVTQTPRYLIKTRGQQVTLSCSPISGHRSVSWYQQTPGQGLQFLFEYFSETQRNKGNFPGRFSGRQFSNSRSEMNVSTLELGDSALYLCASSPVTHSYGYTFGSGTRLTVV.

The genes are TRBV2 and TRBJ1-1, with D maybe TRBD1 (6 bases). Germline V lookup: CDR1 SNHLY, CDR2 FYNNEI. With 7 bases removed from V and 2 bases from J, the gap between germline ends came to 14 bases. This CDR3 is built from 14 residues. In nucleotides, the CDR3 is TGTGCCAGCACCCCAAGAGGGGGAAACACTGAAGCTTTCTTT. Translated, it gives CASTPRGGNTEAFF.

CDR3 DNA sequence: TGTGCCAGCAGTTCAGCGGGGCCCCTCTCTGGAAACACCATATATTTT. This sequence encodes CASSSAGPLSGNTIYF. This chain links TRBV6-6 with TRBJ1-3; D might be TRBD1 (5 bases). The CDR3 covers 16 residues. The V and J ends lost 4 bases and 0 bases respectively, with 13 bases between them. Per germline, CDR1 MNHNY and CDR2 SVGAGI (reference sequence).

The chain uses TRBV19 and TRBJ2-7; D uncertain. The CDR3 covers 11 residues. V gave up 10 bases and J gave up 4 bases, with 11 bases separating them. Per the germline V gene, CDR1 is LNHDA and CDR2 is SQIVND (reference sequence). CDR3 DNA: TGTGCCACTCAGGACGTTTACGAGCAGTACTTC. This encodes CATQDVYEQYF.

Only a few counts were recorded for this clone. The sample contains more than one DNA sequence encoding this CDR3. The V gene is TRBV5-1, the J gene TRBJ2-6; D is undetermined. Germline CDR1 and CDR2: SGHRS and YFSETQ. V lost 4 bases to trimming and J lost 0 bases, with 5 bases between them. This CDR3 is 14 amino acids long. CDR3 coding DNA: TGCGCCAGCAGCCCGGGCTCTGGGGCCAACGTCCTGACTTTC. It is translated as CASSPGSGANVLTF.

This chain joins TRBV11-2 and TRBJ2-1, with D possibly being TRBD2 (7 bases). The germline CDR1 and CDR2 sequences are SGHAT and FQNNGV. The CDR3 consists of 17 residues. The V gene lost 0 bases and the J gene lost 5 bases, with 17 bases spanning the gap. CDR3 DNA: TGTGCCAGCAGCTTAGACGCGGGGGCCCTTAATAACAATGAGCAGTTCTTC. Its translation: CASSLDAGALNNNEQFF.

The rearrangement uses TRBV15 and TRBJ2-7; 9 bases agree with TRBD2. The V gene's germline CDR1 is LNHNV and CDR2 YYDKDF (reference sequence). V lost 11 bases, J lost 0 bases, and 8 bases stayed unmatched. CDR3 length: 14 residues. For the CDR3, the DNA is TGTGCCTCAGCTAGCGGGACTGGCTCCTACGAGCAGTACTTC. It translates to CASASGTGSYEQYF. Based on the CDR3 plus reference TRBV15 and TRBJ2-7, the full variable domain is DAMVIQNPRYQVTQFGKPVTLSCSQTLNHNVMYWYQQKSSQAPKLLFHYYDKDFNNEADTPDNFQSRRPNTSFCFLDIRSPGLGDTAMYLCASASGTGSYEQYFGPGTRLTVT.

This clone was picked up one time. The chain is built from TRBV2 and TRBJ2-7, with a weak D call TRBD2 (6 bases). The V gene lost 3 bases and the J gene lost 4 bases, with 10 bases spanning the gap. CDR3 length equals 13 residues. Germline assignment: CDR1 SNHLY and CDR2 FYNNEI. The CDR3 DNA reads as TGTGCCAGCAGTGACGGGAGCGGGTACGAGCAGTACTTC. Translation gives CASSDGSGYEQYF.

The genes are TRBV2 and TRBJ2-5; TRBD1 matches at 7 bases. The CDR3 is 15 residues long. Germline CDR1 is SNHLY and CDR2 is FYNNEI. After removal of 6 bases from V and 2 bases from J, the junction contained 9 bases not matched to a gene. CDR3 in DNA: TGTGCCAGCAGGGTTACAGGGGTCGGGCAAGAGACCCAGTACTTC. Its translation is CASRVTGVGQETQYF.

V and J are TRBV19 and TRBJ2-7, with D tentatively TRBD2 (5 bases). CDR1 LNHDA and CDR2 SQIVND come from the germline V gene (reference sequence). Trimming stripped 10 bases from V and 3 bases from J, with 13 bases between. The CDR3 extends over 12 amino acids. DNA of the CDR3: TGTGCCACCAGCCTGGGGAGCTACGAGCAGTACTTC. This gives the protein CATSLGSYEQYF.

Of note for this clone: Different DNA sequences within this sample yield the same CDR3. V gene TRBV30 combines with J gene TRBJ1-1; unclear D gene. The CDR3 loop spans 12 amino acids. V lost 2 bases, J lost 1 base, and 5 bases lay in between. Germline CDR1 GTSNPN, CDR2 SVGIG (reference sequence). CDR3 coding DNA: TGTGCCTGGAGTCAAAGGAACACTGAAGCTTTCTTT. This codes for CAWSQRNTEAFF.

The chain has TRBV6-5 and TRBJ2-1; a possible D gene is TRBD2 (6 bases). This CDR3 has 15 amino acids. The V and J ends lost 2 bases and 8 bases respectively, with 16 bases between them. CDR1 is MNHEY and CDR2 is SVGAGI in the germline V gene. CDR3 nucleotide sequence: TGTGCCAGCAGTTACGCCTTTCGACTAGGCCATGAGCAGTTCTTC. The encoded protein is CASSYAFRLGHEQFF.

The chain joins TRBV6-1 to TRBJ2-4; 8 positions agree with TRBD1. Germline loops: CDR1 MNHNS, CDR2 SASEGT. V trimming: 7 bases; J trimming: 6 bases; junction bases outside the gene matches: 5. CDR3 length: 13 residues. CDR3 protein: CASIDRGRNIQYF. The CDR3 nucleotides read TGTGCCAGCATAGACAGGGGTAGAAACATTCAGTACTTC.

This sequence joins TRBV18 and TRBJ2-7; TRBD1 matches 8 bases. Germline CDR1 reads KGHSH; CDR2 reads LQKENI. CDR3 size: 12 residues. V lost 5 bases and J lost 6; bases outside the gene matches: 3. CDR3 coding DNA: TGTGCCAGCTCATCCGGGACAGGCGAGCAGTACTTC. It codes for CASSSGTGEQYF.

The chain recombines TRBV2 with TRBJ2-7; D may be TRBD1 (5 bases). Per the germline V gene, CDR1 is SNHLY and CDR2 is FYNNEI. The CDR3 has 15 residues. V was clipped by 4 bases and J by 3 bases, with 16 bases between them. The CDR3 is CASSVGQMHYYEQYF. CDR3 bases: TGTGCCAGCAGTGTGGGGCAGATGCATTACTACGAGCAGTACTTC. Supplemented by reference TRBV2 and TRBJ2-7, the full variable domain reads EPEVTQTPSHQVTQMGQEVILRCVPISNHLYFYWYRQILGQKVEFLVSFYNNEISEKSEIFDDQFSVERPDGSNFTLKIRSTKLEDSAMYFCASSVGQMHYYEQYFGPGTRLTVT.

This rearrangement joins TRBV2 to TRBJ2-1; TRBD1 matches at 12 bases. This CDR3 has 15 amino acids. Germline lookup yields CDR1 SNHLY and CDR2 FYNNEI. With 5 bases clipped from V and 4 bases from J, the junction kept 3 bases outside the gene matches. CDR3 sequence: CASSWGQGAYNEQFF. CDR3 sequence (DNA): TGTGCCAGCAGTTGGGGACAGGGGGCGTACAATGAGCAGTTCTTC.

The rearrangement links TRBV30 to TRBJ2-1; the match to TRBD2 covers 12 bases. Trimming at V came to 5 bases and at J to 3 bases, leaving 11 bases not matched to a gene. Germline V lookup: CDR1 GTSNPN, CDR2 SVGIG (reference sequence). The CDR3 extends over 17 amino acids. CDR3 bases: TGTGCCTGGTCGACTAGCGGGAGCCCCGCTTACTACAATGAGCAGTTCTTC. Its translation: CAWSTSGSPAYYNEQFF. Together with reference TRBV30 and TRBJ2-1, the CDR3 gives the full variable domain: SQTIHQWPATLVQPVGSPLSLECTVEGTSNPNLYWYRQAAGRGLQLLFYSVGIGQISSEVPQNLSASRPQDRQFILSSKKLLLSDSGFYLCAWSTSGSPAYYNEQFFGPGTRLTVL.

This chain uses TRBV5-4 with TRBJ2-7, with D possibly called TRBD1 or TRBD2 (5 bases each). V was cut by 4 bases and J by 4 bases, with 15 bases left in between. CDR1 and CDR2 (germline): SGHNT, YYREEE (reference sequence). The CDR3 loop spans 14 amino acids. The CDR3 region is CASSPTGTRYEQYF. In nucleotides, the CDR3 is TGTGCCAGCAGCCCAACCGGGACGCGGTACGAGCAGTACTTC.

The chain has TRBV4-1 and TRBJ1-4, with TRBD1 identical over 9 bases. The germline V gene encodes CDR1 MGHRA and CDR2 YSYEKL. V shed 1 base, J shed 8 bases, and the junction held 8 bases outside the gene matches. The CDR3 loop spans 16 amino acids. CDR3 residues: CASSQARGQGVEKLFF. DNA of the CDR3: TGCGCCAGCAGCCAAGCCAGGGGACAGGGAGTAGAAAAACTGTTTTTT.

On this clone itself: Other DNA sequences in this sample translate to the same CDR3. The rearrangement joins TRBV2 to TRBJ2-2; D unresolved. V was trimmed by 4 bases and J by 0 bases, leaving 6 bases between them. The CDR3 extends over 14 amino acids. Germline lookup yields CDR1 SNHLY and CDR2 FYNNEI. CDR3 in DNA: TGTGCCAGCAGTGTCACAGCGAACACCGGGGAGCTGTTTTTT. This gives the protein CASSVTANTGELFF.